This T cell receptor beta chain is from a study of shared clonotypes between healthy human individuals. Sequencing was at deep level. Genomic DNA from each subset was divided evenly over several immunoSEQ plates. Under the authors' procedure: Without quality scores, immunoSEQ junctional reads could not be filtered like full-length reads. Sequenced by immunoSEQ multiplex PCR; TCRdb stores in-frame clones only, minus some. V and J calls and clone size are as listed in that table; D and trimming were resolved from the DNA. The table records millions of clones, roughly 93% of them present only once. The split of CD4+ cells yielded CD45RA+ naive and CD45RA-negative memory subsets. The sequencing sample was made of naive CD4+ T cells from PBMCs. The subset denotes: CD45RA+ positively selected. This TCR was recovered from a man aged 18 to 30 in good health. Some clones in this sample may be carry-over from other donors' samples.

The CDR3 DNA reads as TGTGCCAGCTCACCCCCGCGACTAGCGGGAGCTCTCTACGAGCAGTACTTC. As protein: CASSPPRLAGALYEQYF. This rearrangement joins TRBV18 to TRBJ2-7; TRBD2 matches at 12 bases. Trimming took 3 bases from V and 3 from J; bases not matched to a gene: 9. The CDR3 totals 17 residues. From germline, CDR1 is KGHSH and CDR2 LQKENI. The variable domain in full, completed from reference TRBV18 and TRBJ2-7, reads NAGVMQNPRHLVRRRGQEARLRCSPMKGHSHVYWYRQLPEEGLKFMVYLQKENIIDESGMPKERFSAEFPKEGPSILRIQQVVRGDSAAYFCASSPPRLAGALYEQYFGPGTRLTVT.